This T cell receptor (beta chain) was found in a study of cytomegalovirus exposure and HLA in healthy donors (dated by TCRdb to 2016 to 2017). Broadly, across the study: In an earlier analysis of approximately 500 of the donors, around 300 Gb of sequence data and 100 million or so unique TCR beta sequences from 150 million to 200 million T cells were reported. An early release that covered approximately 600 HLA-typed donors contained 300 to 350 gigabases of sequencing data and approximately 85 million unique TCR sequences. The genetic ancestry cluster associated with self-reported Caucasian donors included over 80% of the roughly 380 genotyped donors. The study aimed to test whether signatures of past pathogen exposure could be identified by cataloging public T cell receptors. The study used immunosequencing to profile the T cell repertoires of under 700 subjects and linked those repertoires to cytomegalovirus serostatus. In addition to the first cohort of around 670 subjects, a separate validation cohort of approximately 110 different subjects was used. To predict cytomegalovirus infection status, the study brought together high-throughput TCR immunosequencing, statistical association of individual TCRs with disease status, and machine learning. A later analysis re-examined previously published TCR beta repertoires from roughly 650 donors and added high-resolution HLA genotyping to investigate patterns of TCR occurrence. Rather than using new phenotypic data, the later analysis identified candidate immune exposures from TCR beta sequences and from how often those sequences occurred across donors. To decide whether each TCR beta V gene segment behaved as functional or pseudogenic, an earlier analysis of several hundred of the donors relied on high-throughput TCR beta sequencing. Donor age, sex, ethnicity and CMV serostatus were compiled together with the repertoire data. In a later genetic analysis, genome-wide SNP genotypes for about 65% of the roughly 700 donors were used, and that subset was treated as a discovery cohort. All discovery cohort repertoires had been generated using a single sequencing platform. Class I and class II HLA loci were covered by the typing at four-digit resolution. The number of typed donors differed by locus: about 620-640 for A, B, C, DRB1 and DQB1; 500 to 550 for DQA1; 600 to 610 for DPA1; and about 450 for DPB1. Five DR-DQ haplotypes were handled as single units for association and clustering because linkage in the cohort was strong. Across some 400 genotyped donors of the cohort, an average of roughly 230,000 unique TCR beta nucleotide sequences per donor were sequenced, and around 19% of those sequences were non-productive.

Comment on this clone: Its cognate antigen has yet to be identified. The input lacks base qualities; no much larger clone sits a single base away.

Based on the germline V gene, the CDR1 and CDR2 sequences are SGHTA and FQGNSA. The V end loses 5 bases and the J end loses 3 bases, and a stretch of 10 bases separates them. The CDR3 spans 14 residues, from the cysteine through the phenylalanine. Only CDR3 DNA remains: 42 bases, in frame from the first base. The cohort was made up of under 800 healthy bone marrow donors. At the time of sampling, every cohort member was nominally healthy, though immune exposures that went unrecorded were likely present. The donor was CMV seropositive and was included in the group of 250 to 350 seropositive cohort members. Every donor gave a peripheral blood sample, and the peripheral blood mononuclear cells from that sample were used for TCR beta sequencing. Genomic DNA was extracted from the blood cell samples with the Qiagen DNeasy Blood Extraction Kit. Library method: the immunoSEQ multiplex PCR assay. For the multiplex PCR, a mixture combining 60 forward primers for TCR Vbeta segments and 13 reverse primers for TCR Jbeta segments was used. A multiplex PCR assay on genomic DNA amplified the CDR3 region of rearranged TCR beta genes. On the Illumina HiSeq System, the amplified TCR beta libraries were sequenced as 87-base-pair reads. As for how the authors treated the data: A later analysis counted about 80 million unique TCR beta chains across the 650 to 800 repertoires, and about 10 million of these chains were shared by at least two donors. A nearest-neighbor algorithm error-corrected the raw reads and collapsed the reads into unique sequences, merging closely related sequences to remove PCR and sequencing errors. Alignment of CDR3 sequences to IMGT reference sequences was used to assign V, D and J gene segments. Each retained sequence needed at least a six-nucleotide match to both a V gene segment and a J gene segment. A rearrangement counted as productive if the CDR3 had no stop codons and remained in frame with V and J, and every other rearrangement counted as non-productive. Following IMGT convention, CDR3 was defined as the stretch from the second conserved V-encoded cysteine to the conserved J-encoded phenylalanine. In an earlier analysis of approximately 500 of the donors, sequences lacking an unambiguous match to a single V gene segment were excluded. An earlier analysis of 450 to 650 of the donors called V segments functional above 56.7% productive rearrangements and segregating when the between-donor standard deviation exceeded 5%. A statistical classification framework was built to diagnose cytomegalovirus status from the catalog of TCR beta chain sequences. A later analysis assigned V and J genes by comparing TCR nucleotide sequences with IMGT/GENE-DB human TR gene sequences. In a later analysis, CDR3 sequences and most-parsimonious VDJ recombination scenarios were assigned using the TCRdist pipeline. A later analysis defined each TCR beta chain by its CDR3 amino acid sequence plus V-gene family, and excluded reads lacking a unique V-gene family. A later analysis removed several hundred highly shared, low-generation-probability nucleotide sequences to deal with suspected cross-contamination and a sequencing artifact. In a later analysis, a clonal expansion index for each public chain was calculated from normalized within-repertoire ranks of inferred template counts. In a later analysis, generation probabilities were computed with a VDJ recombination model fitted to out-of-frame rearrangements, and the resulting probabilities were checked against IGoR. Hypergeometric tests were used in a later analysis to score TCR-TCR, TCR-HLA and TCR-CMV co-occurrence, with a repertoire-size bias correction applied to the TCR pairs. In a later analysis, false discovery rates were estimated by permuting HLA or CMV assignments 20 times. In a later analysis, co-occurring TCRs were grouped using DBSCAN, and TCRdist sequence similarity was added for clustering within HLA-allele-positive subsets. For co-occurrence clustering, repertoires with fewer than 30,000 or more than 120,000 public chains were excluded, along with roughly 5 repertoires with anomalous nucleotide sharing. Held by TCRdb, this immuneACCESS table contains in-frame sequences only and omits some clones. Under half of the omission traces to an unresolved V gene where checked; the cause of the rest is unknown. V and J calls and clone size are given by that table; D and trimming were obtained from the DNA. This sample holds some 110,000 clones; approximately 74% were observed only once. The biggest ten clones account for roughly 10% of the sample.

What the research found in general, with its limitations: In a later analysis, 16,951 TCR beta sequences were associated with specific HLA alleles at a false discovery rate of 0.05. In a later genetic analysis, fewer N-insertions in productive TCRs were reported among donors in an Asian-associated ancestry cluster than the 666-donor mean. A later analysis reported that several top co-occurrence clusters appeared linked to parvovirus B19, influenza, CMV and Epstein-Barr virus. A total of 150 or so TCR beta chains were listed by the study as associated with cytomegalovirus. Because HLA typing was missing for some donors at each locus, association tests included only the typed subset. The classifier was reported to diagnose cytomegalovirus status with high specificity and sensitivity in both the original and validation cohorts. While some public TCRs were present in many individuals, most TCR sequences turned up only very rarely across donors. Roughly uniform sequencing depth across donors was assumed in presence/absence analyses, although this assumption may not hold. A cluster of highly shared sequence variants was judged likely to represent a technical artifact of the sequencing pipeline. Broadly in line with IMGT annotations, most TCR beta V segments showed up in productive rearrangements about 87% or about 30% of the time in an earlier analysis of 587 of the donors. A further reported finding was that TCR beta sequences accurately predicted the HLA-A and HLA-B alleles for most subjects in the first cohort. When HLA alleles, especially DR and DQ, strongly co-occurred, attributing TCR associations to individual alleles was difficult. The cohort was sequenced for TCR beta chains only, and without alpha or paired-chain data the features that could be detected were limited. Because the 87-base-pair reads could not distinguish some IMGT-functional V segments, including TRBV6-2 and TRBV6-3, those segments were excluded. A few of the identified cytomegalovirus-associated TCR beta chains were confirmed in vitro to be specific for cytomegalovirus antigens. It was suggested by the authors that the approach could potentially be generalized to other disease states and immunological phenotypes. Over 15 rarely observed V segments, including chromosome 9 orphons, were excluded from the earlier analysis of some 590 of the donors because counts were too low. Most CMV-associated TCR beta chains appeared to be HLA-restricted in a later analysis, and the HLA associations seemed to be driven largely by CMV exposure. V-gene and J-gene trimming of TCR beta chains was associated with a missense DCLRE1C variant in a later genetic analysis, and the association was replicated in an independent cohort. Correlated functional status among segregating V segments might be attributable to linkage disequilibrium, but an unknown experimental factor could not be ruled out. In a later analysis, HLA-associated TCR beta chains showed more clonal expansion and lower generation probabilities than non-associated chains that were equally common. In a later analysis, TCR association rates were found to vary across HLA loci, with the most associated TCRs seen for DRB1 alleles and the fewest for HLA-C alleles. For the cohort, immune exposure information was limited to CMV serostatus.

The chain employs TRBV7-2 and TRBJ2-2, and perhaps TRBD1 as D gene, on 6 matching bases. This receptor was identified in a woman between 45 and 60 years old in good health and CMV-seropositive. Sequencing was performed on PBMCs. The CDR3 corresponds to CASSEGQHTGELFF. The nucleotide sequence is TGTGCCAGCAGCGAAGGACAGCACACCGGGGAGCTGTTTTTT.